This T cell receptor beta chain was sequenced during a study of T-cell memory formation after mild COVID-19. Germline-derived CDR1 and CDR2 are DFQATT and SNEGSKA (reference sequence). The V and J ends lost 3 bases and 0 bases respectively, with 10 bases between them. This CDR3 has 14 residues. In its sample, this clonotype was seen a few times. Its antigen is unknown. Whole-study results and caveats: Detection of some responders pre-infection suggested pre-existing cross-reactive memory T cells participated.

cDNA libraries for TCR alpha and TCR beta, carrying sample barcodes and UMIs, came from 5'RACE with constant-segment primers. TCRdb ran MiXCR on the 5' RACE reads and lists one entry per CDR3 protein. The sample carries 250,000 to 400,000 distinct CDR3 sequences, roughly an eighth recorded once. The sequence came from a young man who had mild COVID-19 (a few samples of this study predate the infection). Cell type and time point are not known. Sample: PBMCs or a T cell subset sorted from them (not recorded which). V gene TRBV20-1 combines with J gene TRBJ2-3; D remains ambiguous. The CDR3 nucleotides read TGCAGTGCTAGTCACTCGTCTAGCACAGATACGCAGTATTTT. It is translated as CSASHSSSTDTQYF.